These 12 T cell receptor beta chains were all obtained from the same sample, sequenced in a study of blood T cell repertoires in COVID-19. Measured with immunoSEQ multiplex PCR; TCRdb has only the in-frame clones, and not every one. The table records around 170,000 clones, roughly 80% of them present only once. The sample comprised peripheral blood. The receptor source for this set is a man aged 30-40 years with active or convalescent COVID-19.

The rearrangement links TRBV5-5 to TRBJ1-2; 7 bases match TRBD1. The CDR3 spans 14 residues. Germline V CDR1 and CDR2: SGHKS, YYEKEE (reference sequence). Trimming cost V 3 bases and J 2 bases; bases outside gene matches: 4. CDR3 nucleotides: TGTGCCAGCAGCTACGGACAGGACAACTATGGCTACACCTTC. It encodes CASSYGQDNYGYTF.

The chain couples TRBV6-5 to TRBJ2-1, with TRBD2 matching over 7 bases. CDR3 length: 15 amino acids. CDR1 is MNHEY and CDR2 is SVGAGI in the germline V gene. The ends lost 6 bases at V and 7 bases at J; junction bases unmatched: 12. In DNA, the CDR3 is TGTGCCAGCAGCCTCCCTGGGGAGGGCCGTAATGAGCAGTTCTTC. Translated: CASSLPGEGRNEQFF.

Concerning this clone: One junction end disagrees with the germline gene, perhaps due to a read error. The chain combines TRBV19 with TRBJ2-2; D may be TRBD2 (6 bases). In germline, CDR1 is LNHDA, CDR2 SQIVND (reference sequence). There are 19 residues in the CDR3. The CDR3 reads CASSIEWVGEALKHRGAVF. For the CDR3, the DNA is TGTGCCAGTAGTATAGAGTGGGTCGGGGAGGCGCTAAAACACCGGGGAGCTGTTTTT.

This chain joins TRBV14 and TRBJ1-4; TRBD1 is a possible D gene (5 bases). V was shortened by 2 bases and J by 13 bases, with 11 bases between the two germline ends. Germline assignment: CDR1 SGHDN and CDR2 FVKESK. This CDR3 contains 12 residues. In DNA, the CDR3 is TGTGCCAGCAGCCAACAGGGAATGAGACTGTTTTTT. It is translated as CASSQQGMRLFF.

The rearrangement uses TRBV5-4 and TRBJ1-2; the D is unclear. This CDR3 spans 15 amino acids. Trimming removed 3 bases at V and 3 bases at J, with 15 bases between. CDR1 and CDR2 from the germline V gene are SGHNT and YYREEE (reference sequence). The CDR3 sequence is CASSSWRAIHYGYTF. The CDR3 nucleotides read TGTGCCAGCAGCTCCTGGCGGGCGATCCACTATGGCTACACCTTC. Using reference TRBV5-4 and TRBJ1-2 for the parts outside the CDR3, the full variable domain is ETGVTQSPTHLIKTRGQQVTLRCSSQSGHNTVSWYQQALGQGPQFIFQYYREEENGRGNFPPRFSGLQFPNYSSELNVNALELDDSALYLCASSSWRAIHYGYTFGSGTRLTVV.

This clone has a handful of counts. The chain carries TRBV7-9 and TRBJ2-2; D gene ambiguous. This CDR3 comprises 12 residues. Germline lookup yields CDR1 SEHNR and CDR2 FQNEAQ (reference sequence). Trimming stripped 5 bases from V and 1 base from J, with 2 bases between. The DNA of the CDR3 is TGTGCCAGCAGCCTGAACACCGGGGAGCTGTTTTTT. Protein product: CASSLNTGELFF.

This clone showed up just a few times. The chain uses TRBV30 and TRBJ1-6; no reliable D call. This CDR3 is built from 13 residues. CDR1 is GTSNPN and CDR2 is SVGIG in the germline V gene (reference sequence). The ends were cut back, 4 bases at V and 4 bases at J, with 8 bases in the middle. DNA for the CDR3: TGTGCCTGGACCGGGAATTATAATTCACCCCTCCACTTT. Residues: CAWTGNYNSPLHF.

This chain uses TRBV13 with TRBJ2-1; 7 bases fit TRBD2. Trimming cost V 2 bases and J 0 bases; bases outside gene matches: 4. Germline V gene lookup returns CDR1 PRHDT and CDR2 FYEKMQ (reference sequence). This CDR3 is 16 amino acids long. The CDR3 sequence is CASSLRGTTSYNEQFF. DNA of the CDR3: TGTGCCAGCAGCTTAAGAGGGACTACCTCCTACAATGAGCAGTTCTTC.

The rearrangement joins TRBV25-1 to TRBJ2-7, with D possibly TRBD2 on 6 matching bases. In germline, CDR1 is MGHDK, CDR2 SYGVNS. Trimming removed 1 base from V and 5 bases from J, with 15 bases in between. The CDR3 is 15 amino acids. The CDR3 spells CASSEWGGATHEQYF. For the CDR3, the DNA is TGTGCCAGCAGTGAATGGGGCGGGGCAACCCACGAGCAGTACTTC.

This clone was seen a handful of times. The chain carries TRBV27 and TRBJ2-2, with a possible D match to TRBD1 (5 bases). CDR3 size: 12 residues. V dropped 6 bases and J dropped 7 bases, with 9 bases sitting between them. Germline V gene sequence: CDR1 MNHEY, CDR2 SMNVEV (reference sequence). The CDR3 here is CASRQGSGELFF. The DNA of the CDR3 is TGTGCCAGCAGGCAGGGTAGCGGGGAGCTGTTTTTT.

The chain has TRBV6-5 and TRBJ2-7; D is unresolved. The CDR3 is 14 amino acids. Trimming shortened V by 7 bases and J by 5 bases, and 18 bases separated the two germline ends. Per the germline V gene, CDR1 is MNHEY and CDR2 is SVGAGI. CDR3 region: CASTEGSGANEQYF. CDR3 DNA sequence: TGTGCCAGCACCGAAGGCAGTGGAGCTAACGAGCAGTACTTC.

The chain is built from TRBV23-1 and TRBJ2-3; D remains unclear. TRBV23-1 is an ORF for which the function is uncertain. This CDR3 is built from 15 residues. The ends were cut back, 0 bases at V and 2 bases at J, with 9 bases in the middle. Written as DNA, the CDR3 is TGCGCCAGCAGTCAATCGTGGCAGAACACAGATACGCAGTATTTT. Translation: CASSQSWQNTDTQYF.